The present entry profiles one TCR beta chain with its context. Its specificity is unknown. This sample stems from a study of radiotherapy plus CTLA-4 blockade in lung cancer. Looking at the study overall: Objective responses were recorded in less than 20% of patients, with disease control recorded in roughly 31%. Notes on the study in general: Interferon-beta, together with early blood T cell clone dynamics, reportedly best predicted response. Clones derived from tumor TCRs expanded in blood after radiotherapy plus ipilimumab.

Trimming stripped 5 bases from V and 1 base from J, with 5 bases between. CDR1 and CDR2 from the germline V gene are LNHDA and SQIVND (reference sequence). This CDR3 spans 12 amino acids. Repertoires were generated with immunoSEQ multiplex PCR, while TCRdb's copy carries only in-frame clones and drops some. The sample lists 89,000 or so clones, around 86% occurring once. This chain uses TRBV19 with TRBJ1-2; D uncertain. This receptor was obtained from a human donor with non-small cell lung cancer who had a partial response to radiotherapy plus ipilimumab. This material consisted of peripheral blood, taken from a patient treated with radiotherapy plus ipilimumab. The CDR3 loop is CASSYSNYGYTF. The CDR3 bases are TGTGCCAGTAGTTATAGTAACTATGGCTACACCTTC.